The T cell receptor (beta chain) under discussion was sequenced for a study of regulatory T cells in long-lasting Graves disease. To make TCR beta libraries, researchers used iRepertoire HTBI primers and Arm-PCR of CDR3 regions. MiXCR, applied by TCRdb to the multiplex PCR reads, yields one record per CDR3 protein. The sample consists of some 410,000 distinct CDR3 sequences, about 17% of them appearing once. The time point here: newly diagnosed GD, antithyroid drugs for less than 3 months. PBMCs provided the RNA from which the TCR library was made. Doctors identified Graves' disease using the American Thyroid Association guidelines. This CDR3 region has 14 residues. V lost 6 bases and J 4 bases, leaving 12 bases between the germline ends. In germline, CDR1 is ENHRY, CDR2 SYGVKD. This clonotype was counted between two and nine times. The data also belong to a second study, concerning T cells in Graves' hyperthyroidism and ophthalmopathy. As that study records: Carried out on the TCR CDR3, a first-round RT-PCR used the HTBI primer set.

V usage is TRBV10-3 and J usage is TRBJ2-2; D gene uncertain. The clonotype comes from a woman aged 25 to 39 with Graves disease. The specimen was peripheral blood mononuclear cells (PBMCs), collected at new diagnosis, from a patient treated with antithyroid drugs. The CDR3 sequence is CAIRGRMGTGELFF. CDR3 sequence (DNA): TGTGCCATCAGGGGAAGGATGGGCACCGGGGAGCTGTTTTTT.